This T cell receptor (beta chain) was profiled in a study of T cells after yellow fever vaccination. Remarks on this clonotype: Its antigen is unknown.

It was through 5'RACE template switching that TCR cDNA was made, with a universal primer site and UMIs added. TCRdb recomputed calls from the 5' RACE reads with MiXCR, one row per CDR3 protein. The sample lists about 630,000 distinct CDR3 sequences, roughly an eighth occurring once. V lost 0 bases and J lost 3, with 9 bases in between. The CDR3 is made up of 14 amino acids. Germline loops: CDR1 SGHRS, CDR2 YFSETQ. Overall study results and limits: The study found a weaker secondary response that peaked faster, day 5 versus 15.

The source is a man aged 25-40 years who received the YFV17D yellow fever vaccine. V gene TRBV5-1 combines with J gene TRBJ2-5; possible D gene TRBD2, 6 bases. The material sequenced was PBMCs, taken on the day of the yellow fever booster vaccination. CDR3 amino acids: CASSLAPGEETQYF. The CDR3 DNA reads TGCGCCAGCAGCTTGGCCCCGGGGGAAGAGACCCAGTACTTC.